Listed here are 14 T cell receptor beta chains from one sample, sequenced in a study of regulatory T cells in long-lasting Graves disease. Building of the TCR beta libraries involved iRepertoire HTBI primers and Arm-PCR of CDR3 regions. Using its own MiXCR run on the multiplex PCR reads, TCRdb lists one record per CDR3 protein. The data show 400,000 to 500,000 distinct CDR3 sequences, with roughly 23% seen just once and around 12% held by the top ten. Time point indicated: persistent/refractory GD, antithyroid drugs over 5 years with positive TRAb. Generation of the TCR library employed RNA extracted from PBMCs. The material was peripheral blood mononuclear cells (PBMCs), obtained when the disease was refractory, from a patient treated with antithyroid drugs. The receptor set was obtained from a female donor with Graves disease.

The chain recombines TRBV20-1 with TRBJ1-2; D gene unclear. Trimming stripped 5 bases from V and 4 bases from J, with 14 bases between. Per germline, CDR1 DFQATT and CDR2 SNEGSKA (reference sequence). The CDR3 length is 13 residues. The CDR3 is CSAGPSVSYGYTF. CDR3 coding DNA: TGCAGTGCTGGACCCTCGGTCTCCTATGGCTACACCTTC.

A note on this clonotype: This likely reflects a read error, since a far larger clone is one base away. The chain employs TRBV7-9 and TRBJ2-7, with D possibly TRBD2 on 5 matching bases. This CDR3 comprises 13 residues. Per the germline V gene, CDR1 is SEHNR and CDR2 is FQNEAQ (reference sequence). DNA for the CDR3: TGTGCCAGCGGCTTGAACGGGGCCTACGAGCAGTACTTC. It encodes CASGLNGAYEQYF.

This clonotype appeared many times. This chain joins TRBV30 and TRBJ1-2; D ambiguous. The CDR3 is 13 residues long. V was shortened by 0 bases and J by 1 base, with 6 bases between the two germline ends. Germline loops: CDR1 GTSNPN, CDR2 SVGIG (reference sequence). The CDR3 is CAWSVGSNYGYTF. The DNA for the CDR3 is TGTGCCTGGAGTGTTGGCAGTAACTATGGCTACACCTTC.

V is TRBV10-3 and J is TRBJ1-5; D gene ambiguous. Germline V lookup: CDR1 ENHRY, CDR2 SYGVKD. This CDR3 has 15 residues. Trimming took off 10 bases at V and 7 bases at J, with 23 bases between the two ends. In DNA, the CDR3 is TGTGCCACTCAACCATCGCTCCTAGGGTCCCAGCCCCAGCATTTT. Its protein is CATQPSLLGSQPQHF.

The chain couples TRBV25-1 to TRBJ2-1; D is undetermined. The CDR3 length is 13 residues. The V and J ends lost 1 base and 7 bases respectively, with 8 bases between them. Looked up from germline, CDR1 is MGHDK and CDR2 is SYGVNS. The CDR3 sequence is CASSEFGRNEQFF. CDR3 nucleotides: TGTGCCAGCAGTGAATTCGGACGGAATGAGCAGTTCTTC.

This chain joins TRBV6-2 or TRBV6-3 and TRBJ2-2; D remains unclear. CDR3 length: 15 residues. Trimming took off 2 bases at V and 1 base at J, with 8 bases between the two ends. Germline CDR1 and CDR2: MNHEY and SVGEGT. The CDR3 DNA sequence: TGTGCCAGCAGTTACCGGACGGTGAACACCGGGGAGCTGTTTTTT. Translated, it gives CASSYRTVNTGELFF.

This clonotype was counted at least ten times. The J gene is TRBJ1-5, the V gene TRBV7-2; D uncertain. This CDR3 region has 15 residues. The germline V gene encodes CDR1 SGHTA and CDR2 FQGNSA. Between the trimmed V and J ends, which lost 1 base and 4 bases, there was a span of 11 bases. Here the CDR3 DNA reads TGTGCCAGCAGCTTAGGGCGGGCTGGAAATCAGCCCCAGCATTTT. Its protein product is CASSLGRAGNQPQHF.

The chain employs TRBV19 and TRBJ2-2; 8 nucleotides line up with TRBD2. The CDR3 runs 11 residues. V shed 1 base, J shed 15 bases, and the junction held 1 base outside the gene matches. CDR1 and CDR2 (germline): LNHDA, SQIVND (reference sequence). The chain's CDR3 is CASSIGGGMFF. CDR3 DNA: TGTGCCAGTAGTATAGGCGGGGGGATGTTTTTT. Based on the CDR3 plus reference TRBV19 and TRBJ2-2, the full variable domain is DGGITQSPKYLFRKEGQNVTLSCEQNLNHDAMYWYRQDPGQGLRLIYYSQIVNDFQKGDIAEGYSVSREKKESFPLTVTSAQKNPTAFYLCASSIGGGMFFGEGSRLTVL.

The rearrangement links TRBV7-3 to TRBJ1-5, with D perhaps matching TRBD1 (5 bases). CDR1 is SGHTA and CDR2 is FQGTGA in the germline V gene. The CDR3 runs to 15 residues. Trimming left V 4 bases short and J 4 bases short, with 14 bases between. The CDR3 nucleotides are TGTGCCAGCAGCTCCGCCGGGACGGGGAATCAGCCCCAGCATTTT. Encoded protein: CASSSAGTGNQPQHF.

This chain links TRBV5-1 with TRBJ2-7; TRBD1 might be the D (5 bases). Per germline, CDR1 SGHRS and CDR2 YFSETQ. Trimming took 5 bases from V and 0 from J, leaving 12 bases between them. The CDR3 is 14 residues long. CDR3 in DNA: TGCGCCAGCAGACATGACAGTACCTCCTACGAGCAGTACTTC. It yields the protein CASRHDSTSYEQYF.

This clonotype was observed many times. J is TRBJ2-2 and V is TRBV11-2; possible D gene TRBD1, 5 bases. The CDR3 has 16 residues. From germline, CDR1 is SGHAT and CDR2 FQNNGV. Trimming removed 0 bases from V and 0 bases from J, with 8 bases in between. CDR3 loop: CASSLDGHTNTGELFF. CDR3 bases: TGTGCCAGCAGCTTAGACGGACATACGAACACCGGGGAGCTGTTTTTT.

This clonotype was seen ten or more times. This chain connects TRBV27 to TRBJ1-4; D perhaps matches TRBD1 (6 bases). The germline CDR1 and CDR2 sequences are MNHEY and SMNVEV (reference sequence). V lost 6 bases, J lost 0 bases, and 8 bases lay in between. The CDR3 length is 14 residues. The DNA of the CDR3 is TGTGCCAGCAGGAACAGGGCAACTAATGAAAAACTGTTTTTT. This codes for CASRNRATNEKLFF.

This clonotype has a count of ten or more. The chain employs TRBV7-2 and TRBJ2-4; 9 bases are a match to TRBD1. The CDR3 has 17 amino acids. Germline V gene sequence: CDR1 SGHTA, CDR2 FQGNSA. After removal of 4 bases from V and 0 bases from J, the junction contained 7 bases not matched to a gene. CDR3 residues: CASSSGQGGTAKNIQYF. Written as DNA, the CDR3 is TGTGCCAGCAGCTCGGGACAGGGAGGGACAGCCAAAAACATTCAGTACTTC.

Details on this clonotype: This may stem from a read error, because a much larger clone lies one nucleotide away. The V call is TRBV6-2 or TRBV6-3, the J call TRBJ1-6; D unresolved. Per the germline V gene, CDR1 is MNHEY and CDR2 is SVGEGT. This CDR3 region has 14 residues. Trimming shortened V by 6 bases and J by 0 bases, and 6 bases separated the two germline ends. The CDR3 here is CASRRLSYNSPLHF. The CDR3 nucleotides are TGTGCCAGCAGACGTCTCTCCTATAATTCACCCCTCCACTTT.